The 10 T cell receptor beta chains below come from one sample, sequenced in a study of blood T cell repertoires in COVID-19. TCRdb's copy holds only in-frame clones and misses some; the assay was immunoSEQ multiplex PCR. The sample shows under 80,000 clones, roughly 92% of them seen only once. The specimen sequenced was peripheral blood. These receptors came from a human donor in a cohort sampled during active COVID-19.

The chain joins TRBV29-1 to TRBJ1-1; no firm D call. CDR3 size: 12 residues. Germline CDR1 reads SQVTM; CDR2 reads ANQGSEA. Trimming left V 6 bases short and J 1 base short, with 9 bases between. The CDR3 here is CSVESWNTEAFF. In nucleotides, the CDR3 is TGCAGCGTCGAGTCCTGGAACACTGAAGCTTTCTTT.

The chain links TRBV12-3 or TRBV12-4 to TRBJ1-2; tentatively, D is TRBD1 (5 bases). V was trimmed by 1 base and J by 3 bases, leaving 6 bases between them. The CDR3 totals 13 residues. The CDR3 is CASSLDRHYGYTF. The CDR3 coding sequence is TGTGCCAGCAGTTTAGACAGGCACTATGGCTACACCTTC.

The chain carries TRBV10-3 and TRBJ2-1, with 7 bases aligning to TRBD1. Trimming took 3 bases from V and 8 from J; bases not matched to a gene: 13. This CDR3 region has 16 residues. The germline CDR1 and CDR2 sequences are ENHRY and SYGVKD. The CDR3 region is CAISDLTDRSSDEQFF. The CDR3 DNA reads TGTGCCATCAGTGACCTGACGGACAGGTCCTCCGATGAGCAGTTCTTC.

V usage is TRBV29-1 and J usage is TRBJ1-5; 10 bases match TRBD1. This CDR3 is built from 13 residues. Germline CDR1 SQVTM, CDR2 ANQGSEA. Trimming cost V 7 bases and J 3 bases; bases outside gene matches: 3. The CDR3 here is CSAGTGANQPQHF. The CDR3 DNA reads as TGCAGCGCCGGGACAGGGGCCAATCAGCCCCAGCATTTT.

The V gene is TRBV27, the J gene TRBJ1-1; possible D gene TRBD1, 5 bases. Per germline, CDR1 MNHEY and CDR2 SMNVEV (reference sequence). CDR3 size: 17 residues. V was trimmed by 5 bases and J by 2 bases, leaving 21 bases between them. The chain's CDR3 is CASSRLLGGGSNTEAFF. The CDR3 region has the DNA TGTGCCAGCAGTCGGCTGCTCGGGGGGGGGTCAAACACTGAAGCTTTCTTT.

The rearrangement uses TRBV7-2 and TRBJ2-2; no definite D call. CDR1 is SGHTA, CDR2 FQGNSA, per germline. Trimming took off 2 bases at V and 2 bases at J, with 12 bases between the two ends. This CDR3 contains 16 residues. CDR3 in amino acids: CASSLHSLVNTGELFF. CDR3 coding DNA: TGTGCCAGCAGCTTACACTCCCTCGTTAACACCGGGGAGCTGTTTTTT.

The chain's CDR3 is CASSQSRDRPQFF. DNA of the CDR3: TGTGCCAGCAGCCAATCCCGGGACAGACCCCAGTTCTTC. The chain employs TRBV12-3 or TRBV12-4 and TRBJ2-1, with TRBD1 matching over 7 bases. CDR3 length: 13 residues. V lost 6 bases and J lost 13; bases outside the gene matches: 12.

This clone was found a few times. This chain uses TRBV6-5 with TRBJ1-5, with 9 nucleotides matching TRBD1. This CDR3 is 14 amino acids long. V was clipped by 8 bases and J by 6 bases; unmatched bases: 8. Germline V gene sequence: CDR1 MNHEY, CDR2 SVGAGI. In nucleotides, the CDR3 is TGTGCCAGCCGAAGGACAGGGGCGATTCAGCCCCAGCATTTT. It codes for CASRRTGAIQPQHF.

The chain has TRBV28 and TRBJ2-2; tentatively, D is TRBD1 (5 bases). The V and J ends lost 0 bases and 2 bases respectively, with 7 bases between them. The germline V gene has CDR1 MDHEN and CDR2 SYDVKM. The CDR3 has 15 amino acids. The CDR3 DNA reads TGTGCCAGCAGTTTATGGACAGCTAACACCGGGGAGCTGTTTTTT. Translation: CASSLWTANTGELFF.

The count of this clone is one. The rearrangement uses TRBV11-2 and TRBJ2-5; D uncertain. The CDR3 is 12 residues long. V was shortened by 3 bases and J by 7 bases, with 9 bases between the two germline ends. Germline values: CDR1 SGHAT, CDR2 FQNNGV. Written as DNA, the CDR3 is TGTGCCAGCAGCTTCACTTTGAGGACCCAGTACTTC. Amino acid sequence: CASSFTLRTQYF.